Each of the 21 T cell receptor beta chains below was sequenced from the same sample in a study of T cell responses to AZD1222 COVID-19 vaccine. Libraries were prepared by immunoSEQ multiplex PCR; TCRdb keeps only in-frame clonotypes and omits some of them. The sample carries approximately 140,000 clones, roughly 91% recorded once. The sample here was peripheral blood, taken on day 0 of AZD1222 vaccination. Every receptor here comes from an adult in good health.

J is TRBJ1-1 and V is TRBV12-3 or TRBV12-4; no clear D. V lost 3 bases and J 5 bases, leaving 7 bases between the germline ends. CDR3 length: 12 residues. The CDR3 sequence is CASSLTRTEAFF. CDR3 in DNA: TGTGCCAGCAGTTTGACCCGGACTGAAGCTTTCTTT.

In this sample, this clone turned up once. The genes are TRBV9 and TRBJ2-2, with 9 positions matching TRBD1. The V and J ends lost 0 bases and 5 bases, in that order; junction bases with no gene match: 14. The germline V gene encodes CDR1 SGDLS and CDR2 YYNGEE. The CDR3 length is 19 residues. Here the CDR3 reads CASSVGGDPGTGRTGELFF. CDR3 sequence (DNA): TGTGCCAGCAGCGTAGGAGGGGACCCCGGGACAGGGCGGACCGGGGAGCTGTTTTTT.

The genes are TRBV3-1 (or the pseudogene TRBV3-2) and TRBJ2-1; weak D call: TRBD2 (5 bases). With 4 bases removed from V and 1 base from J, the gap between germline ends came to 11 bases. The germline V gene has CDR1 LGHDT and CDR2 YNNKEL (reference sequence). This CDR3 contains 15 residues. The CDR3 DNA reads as TGTGCCAGCAGCCCTGGTGGAGGTTCCTACAATGAGCAGTTCTTC. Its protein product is CASSPGGGSYNEQFF.

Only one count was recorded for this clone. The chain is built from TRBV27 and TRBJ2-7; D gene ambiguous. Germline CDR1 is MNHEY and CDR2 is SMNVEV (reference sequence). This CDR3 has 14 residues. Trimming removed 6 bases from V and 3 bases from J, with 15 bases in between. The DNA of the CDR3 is TGTGCCAGCAGCACTGGGCTGGGTTACTACGAGCAGTACTTC. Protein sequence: CASSTGLGYYEQYF.

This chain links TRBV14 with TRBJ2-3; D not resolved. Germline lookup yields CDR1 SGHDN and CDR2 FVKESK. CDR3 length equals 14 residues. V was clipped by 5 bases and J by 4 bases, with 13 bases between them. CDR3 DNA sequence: TGTGCCAGCAGCAAAATCGCCGGTGCAGATACGCAGTATTTT. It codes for CASSKIAGADTQYF.

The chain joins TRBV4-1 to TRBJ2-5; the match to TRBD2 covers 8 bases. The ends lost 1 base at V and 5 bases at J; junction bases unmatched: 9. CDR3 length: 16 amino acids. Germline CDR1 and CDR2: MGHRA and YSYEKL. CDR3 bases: TGCGCCAGCAGCCAAGGTGCCGCGAGCGGGAGTGAGACCCAGTACTTC. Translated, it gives CASSQGAASGSETQYF.

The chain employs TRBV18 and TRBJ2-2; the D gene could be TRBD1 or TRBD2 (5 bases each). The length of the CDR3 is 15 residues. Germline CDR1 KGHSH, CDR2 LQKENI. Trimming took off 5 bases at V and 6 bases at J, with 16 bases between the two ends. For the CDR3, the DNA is TGTGCCAGCTCAATGGGACGGCCAGGCGCCGGGGAGCTGTTTTTT. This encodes CASSMGRPGAGELFF.

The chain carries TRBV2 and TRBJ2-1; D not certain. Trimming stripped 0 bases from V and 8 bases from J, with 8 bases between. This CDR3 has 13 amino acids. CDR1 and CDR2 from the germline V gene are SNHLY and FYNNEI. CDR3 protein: CASSEAHADEQFF. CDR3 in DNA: TGTGCCAGCAGTGAAGCGCATGCCGATGAGCAGTTCTTC. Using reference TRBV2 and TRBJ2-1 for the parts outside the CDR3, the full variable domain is EPEVTQTPSHQVTQMGQEVILRCVPISNHLYFYWYRQILGQKVEFLVSFYNNEISEKSEIFDDQFSVERPDGSNFTLKIRSTKLEDSAMYFCASSEAHADEQFFGPGTRLTVL.

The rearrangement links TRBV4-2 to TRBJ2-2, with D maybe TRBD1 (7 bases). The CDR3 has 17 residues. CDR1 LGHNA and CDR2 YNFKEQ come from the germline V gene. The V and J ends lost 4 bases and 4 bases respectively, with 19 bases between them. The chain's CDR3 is CASSPESGQGGTGELFF. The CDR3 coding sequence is TGTGCCAGCAGCCCAGAATCGGGGCAGGGGGGCACCGGGGAGCTGTTTTTT.

The CDR3 DNA reads TGCGCCAGCAGTGAAGGCGGTTTAAATTCACCCCTCCACTTT. It encodes CASSEGGLNSPLHF. The chain joins TRBV10-2 to TRBJ1-6; D is uncertain. Trimming removed 3 bases at V and 7 bases at J, with 10 bases between. The CDR3 sequence is 14 residues long. The germline V gene encodes CDR1 WSHSY and CDR2 SAAADI.

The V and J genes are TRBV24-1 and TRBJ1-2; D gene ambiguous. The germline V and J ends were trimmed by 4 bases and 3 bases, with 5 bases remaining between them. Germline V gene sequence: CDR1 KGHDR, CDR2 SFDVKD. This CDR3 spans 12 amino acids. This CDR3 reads CATSDRHYGYTF. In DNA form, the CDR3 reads TGTGCCACCAGTGACCGACACTATGGCTACACCTTC.

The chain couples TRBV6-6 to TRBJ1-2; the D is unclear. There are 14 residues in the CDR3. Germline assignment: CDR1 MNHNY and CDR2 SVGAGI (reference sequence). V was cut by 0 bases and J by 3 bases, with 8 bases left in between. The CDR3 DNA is TGTGCCAGCAGTTACTCGATGTCCGACTATGGCTACACCTTC. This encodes CASSYSMSDYGYTF.

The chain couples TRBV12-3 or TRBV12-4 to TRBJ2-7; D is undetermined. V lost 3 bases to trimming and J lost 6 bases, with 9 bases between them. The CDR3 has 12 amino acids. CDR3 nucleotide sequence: TGTGCCAGCAGTTTGGACGGGCGCGAGCAGTACTTC. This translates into CASSLDGREQYF.

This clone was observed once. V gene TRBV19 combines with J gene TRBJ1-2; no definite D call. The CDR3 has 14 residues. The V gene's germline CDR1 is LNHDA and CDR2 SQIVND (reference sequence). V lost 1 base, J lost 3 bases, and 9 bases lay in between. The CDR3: CASSIGRADYGYTF. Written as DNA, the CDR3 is TGTGCCAGTAGTATAGGAAGGGCAGACTATGGCTACACCTTC.

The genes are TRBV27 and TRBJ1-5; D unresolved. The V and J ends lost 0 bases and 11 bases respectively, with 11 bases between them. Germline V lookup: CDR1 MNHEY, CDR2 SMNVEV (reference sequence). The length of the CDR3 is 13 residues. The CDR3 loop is CASSLSRFEAQHF. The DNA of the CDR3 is TGTGCCAGCAGTTTATCGCGGTTTGAGGCCCAGCATTTT.

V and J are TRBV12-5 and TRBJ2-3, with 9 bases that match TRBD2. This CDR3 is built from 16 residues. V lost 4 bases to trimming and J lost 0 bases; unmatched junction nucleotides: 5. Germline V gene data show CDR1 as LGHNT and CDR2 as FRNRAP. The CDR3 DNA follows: TGTGCTAGTGGTTCCCCACTAGCGGGTAGCACAGATACGCAGTATTTT. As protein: CASGSPLAGSTDTQYF.

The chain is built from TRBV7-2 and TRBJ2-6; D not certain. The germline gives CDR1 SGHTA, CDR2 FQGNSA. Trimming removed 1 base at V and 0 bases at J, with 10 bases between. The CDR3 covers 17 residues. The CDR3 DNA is TGTGCCAGCAGCTTAGGAGCCCCGGGCTCTGGGGCCAACGTCCTGACTTTC. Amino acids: CASSLGAPGSGANVLTF.

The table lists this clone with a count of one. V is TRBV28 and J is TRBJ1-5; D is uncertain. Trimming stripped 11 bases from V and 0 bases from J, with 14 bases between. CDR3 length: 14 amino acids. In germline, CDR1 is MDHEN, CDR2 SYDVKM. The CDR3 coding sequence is TGTGCCTGCGTAGAGCACCATAGCAATCAGCCCCAGCATTTT. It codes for CACVEHHSNQPQHF.

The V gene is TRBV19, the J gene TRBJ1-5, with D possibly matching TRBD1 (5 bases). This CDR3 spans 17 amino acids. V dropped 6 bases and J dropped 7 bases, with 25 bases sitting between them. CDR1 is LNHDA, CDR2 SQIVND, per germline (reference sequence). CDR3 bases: TGTGCCAGTAGCCCGGCCGGCCCTCGAGGGACTGAGCAGCCCCAGCATTTT. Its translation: CASSPAGPRGTEQPQHF.

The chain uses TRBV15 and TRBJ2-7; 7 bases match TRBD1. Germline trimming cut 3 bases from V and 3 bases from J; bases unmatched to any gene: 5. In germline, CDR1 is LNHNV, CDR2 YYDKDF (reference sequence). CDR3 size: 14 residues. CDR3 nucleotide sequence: TGTGCCACCAGCAGGAACCAGGGGGACTACGAGCAGTACTTC. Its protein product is CATSRNQGDYEQYF.

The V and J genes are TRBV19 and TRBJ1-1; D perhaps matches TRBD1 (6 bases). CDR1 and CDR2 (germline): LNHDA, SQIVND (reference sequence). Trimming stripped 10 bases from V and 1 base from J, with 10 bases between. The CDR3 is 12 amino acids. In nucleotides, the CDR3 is TGTGCCACCGCGACAGGGAACACTGAAGCTTTCTTT. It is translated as CATATGNTEAFF.